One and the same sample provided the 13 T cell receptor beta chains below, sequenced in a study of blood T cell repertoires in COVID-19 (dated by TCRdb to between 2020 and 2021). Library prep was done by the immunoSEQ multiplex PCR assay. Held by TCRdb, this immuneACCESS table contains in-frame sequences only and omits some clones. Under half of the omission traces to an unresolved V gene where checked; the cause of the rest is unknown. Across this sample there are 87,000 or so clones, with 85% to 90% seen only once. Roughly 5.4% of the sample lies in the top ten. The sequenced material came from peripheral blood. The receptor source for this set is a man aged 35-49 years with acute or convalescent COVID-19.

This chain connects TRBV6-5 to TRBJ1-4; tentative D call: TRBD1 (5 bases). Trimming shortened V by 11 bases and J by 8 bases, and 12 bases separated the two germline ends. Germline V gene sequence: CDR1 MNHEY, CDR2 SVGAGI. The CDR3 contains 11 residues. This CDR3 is CAAGGEEKLFF. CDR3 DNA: TGTGCCGCCGGGGGAGAAGAAAAACTGTTTTTT.

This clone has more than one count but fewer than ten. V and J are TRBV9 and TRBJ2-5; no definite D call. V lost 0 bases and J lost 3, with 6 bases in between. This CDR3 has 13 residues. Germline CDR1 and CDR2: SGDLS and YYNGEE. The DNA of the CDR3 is TGTGCCAGCAGCGTAGGAACAGAAGAGACCCAGTACTTC. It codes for CASSVGTEETQYF.

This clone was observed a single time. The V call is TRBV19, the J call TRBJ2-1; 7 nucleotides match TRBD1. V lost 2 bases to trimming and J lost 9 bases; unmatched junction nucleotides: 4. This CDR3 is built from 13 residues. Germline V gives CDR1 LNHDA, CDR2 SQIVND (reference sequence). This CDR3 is CASSINRGTEQFF. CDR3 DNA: TGTGCCAGTAGTATAAACAGGGGCACTGAGCAGTTCTTC.

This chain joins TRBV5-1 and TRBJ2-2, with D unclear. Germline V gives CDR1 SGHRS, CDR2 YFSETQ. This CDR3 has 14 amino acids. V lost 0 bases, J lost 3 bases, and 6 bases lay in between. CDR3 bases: TGCGCCAGCAGCTTGGACAGCTACACCGGGGAGCTGTTTTTT. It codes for CASSLDSYTGELFF.

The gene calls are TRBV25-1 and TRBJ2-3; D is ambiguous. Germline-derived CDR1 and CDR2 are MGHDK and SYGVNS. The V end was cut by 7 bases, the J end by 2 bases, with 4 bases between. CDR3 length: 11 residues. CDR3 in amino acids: CASTNTDTQYF. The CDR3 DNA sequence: TGTGCCAGCACCAACACAGATACGCAGTATTTT.

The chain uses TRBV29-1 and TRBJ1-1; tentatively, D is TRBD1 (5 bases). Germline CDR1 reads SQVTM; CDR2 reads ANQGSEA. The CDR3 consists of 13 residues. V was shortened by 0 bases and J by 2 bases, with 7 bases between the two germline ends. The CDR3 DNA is TGCAGCGTTGAAGAAGGGGCTAACACTGAAGCTTTCTTT. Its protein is CSVEEGANTEAFF.

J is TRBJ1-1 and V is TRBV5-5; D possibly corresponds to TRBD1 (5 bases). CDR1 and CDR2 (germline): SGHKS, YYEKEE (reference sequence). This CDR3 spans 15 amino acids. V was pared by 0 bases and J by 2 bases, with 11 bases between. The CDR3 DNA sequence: TGTGCCAGCAGCTTGGAAGGACATTCCAACACTGAAGCTTTCTTT. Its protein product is CASSLEGHSNTEAFF. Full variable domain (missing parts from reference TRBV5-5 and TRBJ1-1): DAGVTQSPTHLIKTRGQQVTLRCSPISGHKSVSWYQQVLGQGPQFIFQYYEKEERGRGNFPDRFSARQFPNYSSELNVNALLLGDSALYLCASSLEGHSNTEAFFGQGTRLTVV.

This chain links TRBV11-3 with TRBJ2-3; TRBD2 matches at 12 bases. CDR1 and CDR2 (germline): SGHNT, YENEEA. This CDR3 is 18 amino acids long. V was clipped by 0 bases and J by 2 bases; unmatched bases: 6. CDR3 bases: TGTGCCAGCAGCTTAGATGGAAGGACTAGCGGGGACACAGATACGCAGTATTTT. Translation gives CASSLDGRTSGDTDTQYF.

The CDR3 sequence is CASSRSSGTGGQETQYF. The DNA for the CDR3 is TGTGCCAGCAGCCGCTCCTCCGGGACAGGGGGCCAAGAGACCCAGTACTTC. The chain links TRBV27 to TRBJ2-5; 11 nucleotides match TRBD1. Germline V gene sequence: CDR1 MNHEY, CDR2 SMNVEV (reference sequence). The CDR3 is 17 residues long. Germline trimming cut 6 bases from V and 1 base from J; bases unmatched to any gene: 10.

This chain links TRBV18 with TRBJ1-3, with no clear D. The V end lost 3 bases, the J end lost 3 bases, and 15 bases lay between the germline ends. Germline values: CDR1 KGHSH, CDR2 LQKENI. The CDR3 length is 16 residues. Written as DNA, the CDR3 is TGTGCCAGCTCACCCAGTACCGCGTCGGGTGGAAACACCATATATTTT. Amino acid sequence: CASSPSTASGGNTIYF.

The CDR3 is CASIDRGSHYEQYF. CDR3 nucleotides: TGTGCCAGCATCGACAGGGGCTCACATTACGAGCAGTACTTC. This chain uses TRBV13 with TRBJ2-7; 8 bases match TRBD1. V dropped 7 bases and J dropped 4; count of bases not matched to a gene: 9. Germline values: CDR1 PRHDT, CDR2 FYEKMQ (reference sequence). The CDR3 extends over 14 amino acids.

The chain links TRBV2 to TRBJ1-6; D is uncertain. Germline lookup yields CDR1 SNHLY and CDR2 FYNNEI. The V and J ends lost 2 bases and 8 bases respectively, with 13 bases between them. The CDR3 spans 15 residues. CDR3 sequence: CASSETAATDSPLHF. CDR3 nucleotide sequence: TGTGCCAGCAGTGAAACGGCGGCCACCGATTCACCCCTCCACTTT.

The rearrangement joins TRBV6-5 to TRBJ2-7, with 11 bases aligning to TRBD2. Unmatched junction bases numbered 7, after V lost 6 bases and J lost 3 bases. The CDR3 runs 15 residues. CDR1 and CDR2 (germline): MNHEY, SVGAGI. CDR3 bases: TGTGCCAGCAGAGCCGGGACTAGCGGCGTCTACGAGCAGTACTTC. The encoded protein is CASRAGTSGVYEQYF.